A selection of T cell receptor beta chains follows, all from one sample in a study of blood T cell repertoires in COVID-19. Assay used: immunoSEQ multiplex PCR; TCRdb lists only in-frame clones, some missing. Of 200,000 to 250,000 clones listed, about 86% were seen once; the top ten hold 1.3%. Sequenced: PBMCs or T cells enriched from blood (not recorded which). The source is a woman in her 40s with acute COVID-19. CDR3s include the opening cysteine and the closing phenylalanine or tryptophan. The D gene is left open where the match is weak. Expanded clones are given a class, and other clones once, few, many or no size at all.

D gene: -; CDR3 length: 13; clone size: -; J gene: TRBJ1-5; V gene: TRBV27; CDR3 protein: CASSWTVNQPQHF; CDR3 DNA: TGTGCCAGCAGTTGGACAGTCAATCAGCCCCAGCATTTT
D gene: TRBD2; CDR3 length: 18; clone size: -; J gene: TRBJ2-3; V gene: TRBV5-4; CDR3 protein: CASIPAGGGAFLTDTQYF; CDR3 DNA: TGTGCCAGCATCCCCGCGGGAGGGGGGGCGTTTCTCACAGATACGCAGTATTTT
D gene: -; CDR3 length: 17; clone size: -; J gene: TRBJ1-4; V gene: TRBV4-2; CDR3 protein: CASSHGQTQGSNEKLFF; CDR3 DNA: TGTGCCAGCAGCCATGGTCAGACACAGGGATCTAATGAAAAACTGTTTTTT
D gene: -; CDR3 length: 13; clone size: -; J gene: TRBJ1-6; V gene: TRBV10-2; CDR3 protein: CASSSIGGEPLHF; CDR3 DNA: TGCGCCAGCAGTAGTATAGGGGGGGAACCCCTCCACTTT
D gene: TRBD2; CDR3 length: 15; clone size: -; J gene: TRBJ2-7; V gene: TRBV19; CDR3 protein: CASKVAGGAANEQYF; CDR3 DNA: TGTGCCAGTAAAGTAGCGGGAGGGGCAGCCAACGAGCAGTACTTC
D gene: TRBD1; CDR3 length: 15; clone size: -; J gene: TRBJ1-3; V gene: TRBV19; CDR3 protein: CASSASGTAGNTIYF; CDR3 DNA: TGTGCCAGTAGTGCCTCCGGGACAGCTGGAAACACCATATATTTT
D gene: TRBD1; CDR3 length: 13; clone size: -; J gene: TRBJ2-1; V gene: TRBV18; CDR3 protein: CASSQGANNEQFF; CDR3 DNA: TGTGCCAGCTCACAGGGGGCAAACAATGAGCAGTTCTTC
D gene: -; CDR3 length: 12; clone size: once; J gene: TRBJ2-7; V gene: TRBV30; CDR3 protein: CAWSVRAYEQYF; CDR3 DNA: TGTGCCTGGAGTGTACGGGCCTACGAGCAGTACTTC
D gene: TRBD2; CDR3 length: 13; clone size: -; J gene: TRBJ2-3; V gene: TRBV30; CDR3 protein: CAWKRGPGGTEYF; CDR3 DNA: TGTGCCTGGAAACGGGGCCCCGGGGGGACGGAGTATTTT
D gene: -; CDR3 length: 15; clone size: once; J gene: TRBJ1-2; V gene: TRBV4-1; CDR3 protein: CASSPTGPRVYGYTF; CDR3 DNA: TGCGCCAGCAGCCCGACAGGACCTAGGGTCTATGGCTACACCTTC
D gene: -; CDR3 length: 17; clone size: -; J gene: TRBJ2-6; V gene: TRBV7-9; CDR3 protein: CASSLRMEGAGANVLTF; CDR3 DNA: TGTGCCAGCAGCTTGCGGATGGAGGGCGCTGGGGCCAACGTCCTGACTTTC
D gene: -; CDR3 length: 13; clone size: -; J gene: TRBJ1-3; V gene: TRBV29-1; CDR3 protein: CSVAQSSGNTIYF; CDR3 DNA: TGCAGCGTTGCACAGAGCTCTGGAAACACCATATATTTT
D gene: -; CDR3 length: 17; clone size: few; J gene: TRBJ1-5; V gene: TRBV12-5; CDR3 protein: CASGLVLGTPNNQPQHF; CDR3 DNA: TGTGCTAGTGGTTTGGTACTTGGGACACCAAATAATCAGCCCCAGCATTTT
D gene: -; CDR3 length: 15; clone size: -; J gene: TRBJ1-2; V gene: TRBV7-8; CDR3 protein: CASSLGEGGFYGYTF; CDR3 DNA: TGTGCCAGCAGCTTAGGGGAGGGGGGATTCTATGGCTACACCTTC
D gene: TRBD1; CDR3 length: 15; clone size: -; J gene: TRBJ1-1; V gene: TRBV9; CDR3 protein: CASSSGTGLNTEAFF; CDR3 DNA: TGTGCCAGCAGCTCAGGGACAGGACTCAACACTGAAGCTTTCTTT
D gene: -; CDR3 length: 15; clone size: once; J gene: TRBJ1-5; V gene: TRBV3-1/TRBV3-2; CDR3 protein: CASSPGLYSNQPQHF; CDR3 DNA: TGTGCCAGCAGCCCCGGGTTGTATAGCAATCAGCCCCAGCATTTT
D gene: -; CDR3 length: 11; clone size: -; J gene: TRBJ1-5; V gene: TRBV20-1; CDR3 protein: CSAMRAQPQHF; CDR3 DNA: TGCAGTGCTATGAGGGCTCAGCCCCAGCATTTT
D gene: TRBD2; CDR3 length: 21; clone size: -; J gene: TRBJ2-1; V gene: TRBV28; CDR3 protein: CASSLSRIRREGRSSYNEQFF; CDR3 DNA: TGTGCCAGCAGTTTATCGCGGATTCGGCGGGAGGGCCGTAGCTCCTACAATGAGCAGTTCTTC
D gene: -; CDR3 length: 13; clone size: -; J gene: TRBJ1-1; V gene: TRBV14; CDR3 protein: CASSRGTNTEAFF; CDR3 DNA: TGTGCCAGCAGCAGGGGGACGAACACTGAAGCTTTCTTT
D gene: TRBD1; CDR3 length: 15; clone size: -; J gene: TRBJ2-1; V gene: TRBV15; CDR3 protein: CATSRDRGLYNEQFF; CDR3 DNA: TGTGCCACCAGCAGGGACAGGGGGTTATACAATGAGCAGTTCTTC
D gene: -; CDR3 length: 11; clone size: -; J gene: TRBJ1-2; V gene: TRBV7-9; CDR3 protein: CASSLLGGYTF; CDR3 DNA: TGTGCCAGCAGCCTACTCGGGGGCTACACCTTC
D gene: TRBD1; CDR3 length: 17; clone size: -; J gene: TRBJ2-1; V gene: TRBV9; CDR3 protein: CASSGPRQGAEYNEQFF; CDR3 DNA: TGTGCCAGCAGCGGACCCAGACAGGGGGCGGAATACAATGAGCAGTTCTTC
D gene: -; CDR3 length: 13; clone size: -; J gene: TRBJ1-2; V gene: TRBV5-1; CDR3 protein: CASSLVPFYGYTF; CDR3 DNA: TGCGCCAGCAGCTTGGTTCCCTTCTATGGCTACACCTTC
D gene: -; CDR3 length: 14; clone size: -; J gene: TRBJ2-7; V gene: TRBV27; CDR3 protein: CASSFRAGTYEQYF; CDR3 DNA: TGTGCCAGCAGTTTCAGGGCAGGTACCTACGAGCAGTACTTC
D gene: TRBD1; CDR3 length: 15; clone size: once; J gene: TRBJ1-2; V gene: TRBV7-2; CDR3 protein: CASNAGQGANYGYTF; CDR3 DNA: TGTGCCAGCAACGCGGGACAGGGAGCCAACTATGGCTACACCTTC
D gene: TRBD2; CDR3 length: 15; clone size: -; J gene: TRBJ2-7; V gene: TRBV7-7; CDR3 protein: CASSPGGSSSNEQYF; CDR3 DNA: TGTGCCAGCAGCCCGGGAGGGAGTTCTAGCAACGAGCAGTACTTC
D gene: -; CDR3 length: 18; clone size: -; J gene: TRBJ2-1; V gene: TRBV19; CDR3 protein: CASSMTPTWSLTYNEQFF; CDR3 DNA: TGTGCCAGTAGTATGACCCCGACCTGGAGTCTAACCTACAATGAGCAGTTCTTC
D gene: TRBD2; CDR3 length: 19; clone size: -; J gene: TRBJ2-4; V gene: TRBV18; CDR3 protein: CASSPWTSGGLLAKNIQYF; CDR3 DNA: TGTGCCAGCTCACCATGGACTAGCGGGGGACTTCTAGCCAAAAACATTCAGTACTTC
D gene: TRBD1; CDR3 length: 18; clone size: many; J gene: TRBJ1-5; V gene: TRBV4-1; CDR3 protein: CASSQVGGWGYSNQPQHF; CDR3 DNA: TGCGCCAGCAGCCAAGTAGGGGGCTGGGGATATAGCAATCAGCCCCAGCATTTT
D gene: -; CDR3 length: 16; clone size: -; J gene: TRBJ1-2; V gene: TRBV5-1; CDR3 protein: CASSPGWEGGMGGYTF; CDR3 DNA: TGCGCCAGCAGCCCCGGTTGGGAAGGGGGAATGGGTGGCTACACCTTC
D gene: TRBD1; CDR3 length: 17; clone size: -; J gene: TRBJ2-7; V gene: TRBV11-2; CDR3 protein: CASSTGTGYSLNYEQYF; CDR3 DNA: TGTGCCAGCAGCACCGGGACAGGATACAGTCTAAACTACGAGCAGTACTTC
D gene: TRBD1; CDR3 length: 15; clone size: -; J gene: TRBJ1-2; V gene: TRBV7-9; CDR3 protein: CASSLAADRIYGYTF; CDR3 DNA: TGTGCCAGCAGCTTAGCCGCGGACAGGATCTATGGCTACACCTTC
D gene: -; CDR3 length: 15; clone size: -; J gene: TRBJ1-1; V gene: TRBV7-2; CDR3 protein: CASSSQTVAGTEAFF; CDR3 DNA: TGTGCCAGCAGCTCACAGACTGTGGCAGGGACTGAAGCTTTCTTT
D gene: -; CDR3 length: 13; clone size: -; J gene: TRBJ2-5; V gene: TRBV7-3; CDR3 protein: CASSSRYQETQYF; CDR3 DNA: TGTGCCAGCAGCTCCCGCTATCAAGAGACCCAGTACTTC